This T cell receptor beta chain was sequenced for a study of OX40 agonist ivuxolimab in advanced cancers. The wider study: Two patients with cutaneous melanoma and one with hepatocellular carcinoma, three in total, showed partial responses.

Trimming took off 4 bases at V and 2 bases at J, with 7 bases between the two ends. Germline values: CDR1 SGHRS, CDR2 YFSETQ. The CDR3 has 12 amino acids. Note on this clone: The antigen remains unidentified.

General observations from the study: Clonal expansion by week 6 occurred in CD4+ and CD8+ blood T cells (at 0.1 to 3.0 mg/kg). Mean expanded clone counts were higher in CD8+ than CD4+ T cells.

The table came from immunoSEQ multiplex PCR; TCRdb's copy has only in-frame clones and leaves some out. Among 11,000 or so clones listed, 70% to 90% were seen once. The TCR originated in an adult with an advanced solid tumor such as melanoma, head and neck, liver or kidney cancer. The chain couples TRBV5-1 to TRBJ2-7; D ambiguous. The source material was CD4+ or CD8+ T cells sorted from blood, sampled in a trial of the OX40 agonist ivuxolimab. CDR3 sequence reads: CASSKGPYEQYF. For the CDR3, the DNA is TGCGCCAGCAGCAAAGGACCCTACGAGCAGTACTTC. The complete variable domain, with remaining parts taken from reference TRBV5-1 and TRBJ2-7, reads KAGVTQTPRYLIKTRGQQVTLSCSPISGHRSVSWYQQTPGQGLQFLFEYFSETQRNKGNFPGRFSGRQFSNSRSEMNVSTLELGDSALYLCASSKGPYEQYFGPGTRLTVT.